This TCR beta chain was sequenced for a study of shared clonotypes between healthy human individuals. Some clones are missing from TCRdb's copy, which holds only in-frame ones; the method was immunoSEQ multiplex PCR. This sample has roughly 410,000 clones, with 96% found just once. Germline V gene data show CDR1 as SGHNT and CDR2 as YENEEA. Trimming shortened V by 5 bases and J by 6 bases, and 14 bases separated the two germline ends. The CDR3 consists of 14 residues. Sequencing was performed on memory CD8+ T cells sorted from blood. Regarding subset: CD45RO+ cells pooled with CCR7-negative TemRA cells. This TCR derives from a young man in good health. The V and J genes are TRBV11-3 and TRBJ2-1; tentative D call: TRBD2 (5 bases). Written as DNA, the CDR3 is TGTGCCAGCAGCCGAAACGGGGTCTCCAATGAGCAGTTCTTC. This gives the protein CASSRNGVSNEQFF.